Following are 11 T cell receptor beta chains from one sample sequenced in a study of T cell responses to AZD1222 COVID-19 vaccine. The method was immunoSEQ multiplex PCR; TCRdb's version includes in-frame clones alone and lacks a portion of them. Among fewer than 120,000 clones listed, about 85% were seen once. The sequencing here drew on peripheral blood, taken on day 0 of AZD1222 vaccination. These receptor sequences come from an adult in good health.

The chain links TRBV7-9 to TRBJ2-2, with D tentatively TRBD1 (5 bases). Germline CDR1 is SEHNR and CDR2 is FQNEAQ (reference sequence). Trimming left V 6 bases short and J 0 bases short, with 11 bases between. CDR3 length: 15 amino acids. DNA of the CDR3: TGTGCCAGCAGGGGTGGGGCTTCGAACACCGGGGAGCTGTTTTTT. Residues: CASRGGASNTGELFF.

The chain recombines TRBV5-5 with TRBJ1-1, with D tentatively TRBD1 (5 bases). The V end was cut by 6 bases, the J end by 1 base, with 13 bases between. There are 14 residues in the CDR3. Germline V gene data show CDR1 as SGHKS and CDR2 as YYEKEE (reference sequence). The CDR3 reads CASNHDSENTEAFF. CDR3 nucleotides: TGTGCCAGCAATCACGACAGTGAGAACACTGAAGCTTTCTTT.

Here the CDR3 reads CASEIYRGSTEAFF. Here the CDR3 DNA reads TGTGCCAGCGAGATTTACAGGGGGAGCACTGAAGCTTTCTTT. The rearrangement joins TRBV28 to TRBJ1-1, with 8 nucleotides matching TRBD1. CDR3 size: 14 residues. Germline V lookup: CDR1 MDHEN, CDR2 SYDVKM. V trimming: 8 bases; J trimming: 4 bases; junction bases outside the gene matches: 9.

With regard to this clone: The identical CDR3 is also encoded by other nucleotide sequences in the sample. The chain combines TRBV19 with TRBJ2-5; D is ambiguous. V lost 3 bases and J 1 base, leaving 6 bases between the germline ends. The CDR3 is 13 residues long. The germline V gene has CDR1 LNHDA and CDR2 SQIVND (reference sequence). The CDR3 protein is CASSIGPQETQYF. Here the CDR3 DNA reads TGTGCCAGTAGTATTGGGCCCCAAGAGACCCAGTACTTC.

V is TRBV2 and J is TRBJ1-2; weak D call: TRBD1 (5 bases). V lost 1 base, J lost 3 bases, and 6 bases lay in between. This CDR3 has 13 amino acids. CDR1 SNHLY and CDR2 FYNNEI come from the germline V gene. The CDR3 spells CASSEVGDYGYTF. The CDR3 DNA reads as TGTGCCAGCAGTGAAGTGGGGGACTATGGCTACACCTTC.

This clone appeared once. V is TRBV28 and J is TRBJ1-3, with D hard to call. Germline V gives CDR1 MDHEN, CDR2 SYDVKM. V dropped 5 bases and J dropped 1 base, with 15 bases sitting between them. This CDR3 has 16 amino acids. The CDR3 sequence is CASSHPTGGSGNTIYF. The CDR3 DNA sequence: TGTGCCAGCAGTCACCCGACGGGTGGTTCTGGAAACACCATATATTTT. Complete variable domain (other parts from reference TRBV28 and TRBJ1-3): DVKVTQSSRYLVKRTGEKVFLECVQDMDHENMFWYRQDPGLGLRLIYFSYDVKMKEKGDIPEGYSVSREKKERFSLILESASTNQTSMYLCASSHPTGGSGNTIYFGEGSWLTVV.

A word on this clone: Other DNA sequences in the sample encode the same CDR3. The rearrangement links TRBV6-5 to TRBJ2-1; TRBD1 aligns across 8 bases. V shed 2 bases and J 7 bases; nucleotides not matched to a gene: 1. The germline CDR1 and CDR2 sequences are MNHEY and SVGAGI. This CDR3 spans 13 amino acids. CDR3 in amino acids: CASSYDRGNEQFF. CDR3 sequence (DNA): TGTGCCAGCAGTTACGACAGGGGAAATGAGCAGTTCTTC.

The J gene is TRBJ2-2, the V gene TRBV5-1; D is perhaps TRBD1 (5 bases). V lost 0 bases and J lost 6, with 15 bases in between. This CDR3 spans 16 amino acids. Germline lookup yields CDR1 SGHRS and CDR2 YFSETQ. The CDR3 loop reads CASSLVGPTEAGELFF. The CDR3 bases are TGCGCCAGCAGCTTGGTGGGTCCGACAGAGGCCGGGGAGCTGTTTTTT.

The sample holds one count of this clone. Here the CDR3 reads CASSQWGTGETQYF. The CDR3 nucleotides read TGTGCCAGCAGTCAATGGGGCACGGGAGAGACCCAGTACTTC. This chain links TRBV27 with TRBJ2-5; D possibly corresponds to TRBD1 (5 bases). CDR3 length: 14 residues. The V and J ends lost 5 bases and 4 bases respectively, with 14 bases between them. Germline V gene lookup returns CDR1 MNHEY and CDR2 SMNVEV (reference sequence).

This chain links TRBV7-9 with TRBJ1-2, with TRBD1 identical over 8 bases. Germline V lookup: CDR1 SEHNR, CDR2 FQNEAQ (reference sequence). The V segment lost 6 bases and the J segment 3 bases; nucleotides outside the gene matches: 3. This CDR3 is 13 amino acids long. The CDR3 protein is CASSPDRDYGYTF. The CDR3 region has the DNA TGTGCCAGCAGTCCGGACAGGGACTATGGCTACACCTTC.

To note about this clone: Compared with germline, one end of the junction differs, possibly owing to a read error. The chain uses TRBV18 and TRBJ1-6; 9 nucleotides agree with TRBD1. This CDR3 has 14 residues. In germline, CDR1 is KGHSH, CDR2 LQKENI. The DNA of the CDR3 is TGTACCAGCTCTCAAGGACAGGGGCCGACACCCCTCCACTTT. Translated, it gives CTSSQGQGPTPLHF.